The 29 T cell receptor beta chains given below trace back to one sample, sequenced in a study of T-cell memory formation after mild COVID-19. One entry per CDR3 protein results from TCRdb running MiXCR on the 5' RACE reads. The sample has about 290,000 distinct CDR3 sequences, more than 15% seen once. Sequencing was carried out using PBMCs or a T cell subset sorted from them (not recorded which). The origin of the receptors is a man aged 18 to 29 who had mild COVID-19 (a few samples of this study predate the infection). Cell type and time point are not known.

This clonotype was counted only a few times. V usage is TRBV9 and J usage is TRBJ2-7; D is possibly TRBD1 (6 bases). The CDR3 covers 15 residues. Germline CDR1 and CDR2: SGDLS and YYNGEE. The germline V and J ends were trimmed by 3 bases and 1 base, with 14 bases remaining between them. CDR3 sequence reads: CASSGPTGISYEQYF. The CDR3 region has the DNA TGTGCCAGCAGCGGTCCGACAGGAATTTCCTACGAGCAGTACTTC.

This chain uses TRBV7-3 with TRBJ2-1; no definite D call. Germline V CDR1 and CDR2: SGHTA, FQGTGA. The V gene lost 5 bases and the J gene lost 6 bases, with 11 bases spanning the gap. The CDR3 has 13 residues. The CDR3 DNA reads TGTGCCAGCAGCCTTACTTTTCCCAATGAGCAGTTCTTC. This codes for CASSLTFPNEQFF.

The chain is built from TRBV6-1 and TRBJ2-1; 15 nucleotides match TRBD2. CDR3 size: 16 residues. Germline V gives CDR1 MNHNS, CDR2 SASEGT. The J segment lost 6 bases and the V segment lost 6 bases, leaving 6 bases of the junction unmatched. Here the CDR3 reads CASRPGLAGGRNEQFF. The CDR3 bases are TGTGCCAGCAGACCTGGACTAGCGGGGGGGCGCAATGAGCAGTTCTTC.

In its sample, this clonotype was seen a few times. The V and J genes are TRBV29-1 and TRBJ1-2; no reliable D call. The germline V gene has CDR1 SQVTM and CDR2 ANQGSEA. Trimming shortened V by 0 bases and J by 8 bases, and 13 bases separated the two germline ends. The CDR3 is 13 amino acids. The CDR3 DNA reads TGCAGCGTTGAAGATGATCCTGGCACAGGCTACACCTTC. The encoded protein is CSVEDDPGTGYTF.

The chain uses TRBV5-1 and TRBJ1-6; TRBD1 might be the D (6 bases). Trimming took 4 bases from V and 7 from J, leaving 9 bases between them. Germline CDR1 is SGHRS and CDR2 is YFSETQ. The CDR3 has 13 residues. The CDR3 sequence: CASSDQGNSPLHF. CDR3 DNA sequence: TGCGCCAGCAGCGACCAGGGGAATTCACCCCTCCACTTT.

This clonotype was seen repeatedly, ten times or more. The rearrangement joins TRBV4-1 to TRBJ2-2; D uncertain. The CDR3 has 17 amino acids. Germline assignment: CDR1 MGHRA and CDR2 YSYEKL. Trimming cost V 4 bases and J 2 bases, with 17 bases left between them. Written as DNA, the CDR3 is TGCGCCAGCAGCCGAGAAGGACGGAGCCCAAACACCGGGGAGCTGTTTTTT. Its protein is CASSREGRSPNTGELFF.

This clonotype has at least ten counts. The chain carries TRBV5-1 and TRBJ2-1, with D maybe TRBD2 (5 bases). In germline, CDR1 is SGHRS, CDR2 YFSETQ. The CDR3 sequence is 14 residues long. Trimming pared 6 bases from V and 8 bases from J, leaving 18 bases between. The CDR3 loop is CASIDSRGSDEQFF. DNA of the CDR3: TGCGCCAGCATCGACTCCCGGGGATCTGATGAGCAGTTCTTC.

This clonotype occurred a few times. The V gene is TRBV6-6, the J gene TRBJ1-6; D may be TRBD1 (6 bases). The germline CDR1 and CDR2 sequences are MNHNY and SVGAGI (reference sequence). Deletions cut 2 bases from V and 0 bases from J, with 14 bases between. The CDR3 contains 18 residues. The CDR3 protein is CASSYPGQFSSYNSPLHF. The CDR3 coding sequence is TGTGCCAGCAGTTACCCAGGACAGTTTAGCTCCTATAATTCACCCCTCCACTTT.

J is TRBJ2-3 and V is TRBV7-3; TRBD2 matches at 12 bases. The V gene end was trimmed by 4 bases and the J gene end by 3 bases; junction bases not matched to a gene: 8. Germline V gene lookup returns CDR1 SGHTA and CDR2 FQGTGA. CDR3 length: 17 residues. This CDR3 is CASSYPALAGGTDTQYF. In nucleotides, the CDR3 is TGTGCCAGCAGCTACCCCGCCCTAGCGGGGGGGACAGATACGCAGTATTTT.

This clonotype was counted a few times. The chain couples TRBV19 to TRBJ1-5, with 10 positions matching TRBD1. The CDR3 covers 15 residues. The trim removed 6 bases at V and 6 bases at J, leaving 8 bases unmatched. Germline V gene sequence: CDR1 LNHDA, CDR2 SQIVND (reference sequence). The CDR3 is CASSPGQGFTQPQHF. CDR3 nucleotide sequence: TGTGCCAGTAGCCCGGGACAGGGGTTCACTCAGCCCCAGCATTTT.

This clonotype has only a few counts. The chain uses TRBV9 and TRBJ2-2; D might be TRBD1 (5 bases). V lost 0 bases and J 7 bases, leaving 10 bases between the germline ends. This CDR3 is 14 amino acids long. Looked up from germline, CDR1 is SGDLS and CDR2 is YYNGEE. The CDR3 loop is CASSVEGQGGELFF. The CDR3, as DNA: TGTGCCAGCAGCGTAGAGGGCCAGGGCGGGGAGCTGTTTTTT. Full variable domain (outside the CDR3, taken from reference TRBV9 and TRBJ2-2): DSGVTQTPKHLITATGQRVTLRCSPRSGDLSVYWYQQSLDQGLQFLIQYYNGEERAKGNILERFSAQQFPDLHSELNLSSLELGDSALYFCASSVEGQGGELFFGEGSRLTVL.

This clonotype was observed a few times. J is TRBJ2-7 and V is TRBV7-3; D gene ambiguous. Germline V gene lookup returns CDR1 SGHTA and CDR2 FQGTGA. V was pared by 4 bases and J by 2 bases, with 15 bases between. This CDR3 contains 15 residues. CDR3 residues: CASSSGPIPAYEQYF. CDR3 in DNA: TGTGCCAGCAGCTCGGGCCCTATACCAGCCTACGAGCAGTACTTC.

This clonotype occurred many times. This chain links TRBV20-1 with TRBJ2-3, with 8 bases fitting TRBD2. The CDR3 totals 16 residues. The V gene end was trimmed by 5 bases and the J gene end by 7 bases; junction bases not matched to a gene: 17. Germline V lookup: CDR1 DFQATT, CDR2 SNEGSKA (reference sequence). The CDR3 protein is CSAPETSRGGSNTQYF. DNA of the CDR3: TGCAGTGCTCCCGAGACCTCTCGCGGGGGGTCGAATACGCAGTATTTT.

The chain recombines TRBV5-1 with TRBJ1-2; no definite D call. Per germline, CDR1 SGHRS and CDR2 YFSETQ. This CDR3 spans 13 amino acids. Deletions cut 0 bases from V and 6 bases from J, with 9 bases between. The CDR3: CASSLDGENGYTF. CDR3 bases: TGCGCCAGCAGCTTGGATGGAGAGAATGGCTACACCTTC. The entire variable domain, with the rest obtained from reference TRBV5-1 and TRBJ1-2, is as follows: KAGVTQTPRYLIKTRGQQVTLSCSPISGHRSVSWYQQTPGQGLQFLFEYFSETQRNKGNFPGRFSGRQFSNSRSEMNVSTLELGDSALYLCASSLDGENGYTFGSGTRLTVV.

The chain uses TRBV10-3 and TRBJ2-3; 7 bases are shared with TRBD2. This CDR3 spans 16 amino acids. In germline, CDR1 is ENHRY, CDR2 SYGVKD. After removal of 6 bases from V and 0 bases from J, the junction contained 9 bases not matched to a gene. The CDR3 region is CAISPSGRGSTDTQYF. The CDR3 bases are TGTGCCATCAGCCCGTCGGGGCGGGGGAGCACAGATACGCAGTATTTT.

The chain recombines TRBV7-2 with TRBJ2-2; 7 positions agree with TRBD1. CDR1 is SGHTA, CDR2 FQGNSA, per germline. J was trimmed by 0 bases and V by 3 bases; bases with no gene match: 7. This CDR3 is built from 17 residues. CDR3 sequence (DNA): TGTGCCAGCAGCTTCACGACAGGGCACGCGAACACCGGGGAGCTGTTTTTT. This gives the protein CASSFTTGHANTGELFF.

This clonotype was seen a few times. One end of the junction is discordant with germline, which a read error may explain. This chain's CDR3 is CASSGDISGGTFAF. The DNA for the CDR3 is TGTGCCAGCAGTGGCGACATCTCCGGAGGGACCTTCGCCTTC. This sequence joins TRBV2 and TRBJ1-2, with D maybe TRBD1 (5 bases). This CDR3 is built from 14 residues. CDR1 is SNHLY, CDR2 FYNNEI, per germline.

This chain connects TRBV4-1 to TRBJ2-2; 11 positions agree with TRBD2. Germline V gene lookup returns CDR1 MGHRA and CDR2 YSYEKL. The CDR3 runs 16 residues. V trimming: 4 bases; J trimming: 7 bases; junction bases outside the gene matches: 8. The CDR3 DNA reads TGCGCCAGCAGCCGCGGGACTAGCGGTACCAGCGGGGAGCTGTTTTTT. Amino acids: CASSRGTSGTSGELFF.

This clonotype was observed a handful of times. The CDR3, as DNA: TGTGCCAGCAGCTTATCGAGGGAGGCCTATGGCTACACCTTC. It is translated as CASSLSREAYGYTF. The rearrangement uses TRBV7-9 and TRBJ1-2; D is unresolved. There are 14 residues in the CDR3. V was clipped by 2 bases and J by 4 bases, with 11 bases between them. In germline, CDR1 is SEHNR, CDR2 FQNEAQ (reference sequence).

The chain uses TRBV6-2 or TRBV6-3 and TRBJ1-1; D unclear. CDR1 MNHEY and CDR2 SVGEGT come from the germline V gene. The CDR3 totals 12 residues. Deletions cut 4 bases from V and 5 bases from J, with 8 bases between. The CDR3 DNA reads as TGTGCCAGCAGTTGGGGTATTACTGAAGCTTTCTTT. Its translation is CASSWGITEAFF.

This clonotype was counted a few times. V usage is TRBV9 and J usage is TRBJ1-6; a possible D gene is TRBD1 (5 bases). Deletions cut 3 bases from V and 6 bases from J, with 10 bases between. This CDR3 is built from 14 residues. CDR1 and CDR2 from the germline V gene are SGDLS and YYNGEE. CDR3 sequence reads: CASSGDGANSPLHF. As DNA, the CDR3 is TGTGCCAGCAGCGGGGACGGAGCTAATTCACCCCTCCACTTT. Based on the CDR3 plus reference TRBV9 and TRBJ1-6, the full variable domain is DSGVTQTPKHLITATGQRVTLRCSPRSGDLSVYWYQQSLDQGLQFLIQYYNGEERAKGNILERFSAQQFPDLHSELNLSSLELGDSALYFCASSGDGANSPLHFGNGTRLTVT.

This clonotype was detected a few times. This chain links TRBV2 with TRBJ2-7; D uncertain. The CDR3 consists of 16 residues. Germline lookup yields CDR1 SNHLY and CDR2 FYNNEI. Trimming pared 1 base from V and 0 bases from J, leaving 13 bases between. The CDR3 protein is CASSEVTASRSYEQYV. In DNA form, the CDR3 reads TGTGCCAGCAGTGAAGTAACGGCCAGCCGCTCCTACGAGCAGTACGTC.

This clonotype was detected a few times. Here the CDR3 reads CASSESVGRQSTGELFF. The CDR3 nucleotides read TGTGCCAGCAGTGAATCGGTGGGGCGGCAGAGCACCGGGGAGCTGTTTTTT. The chain is built from TRBV2 and TRBJ2-2; possible D gene TRBD1, 5 bases. The CDR3 consists of 17 residues. The germline V gene encodes CDR1 SNHLY and CDR2 FYNNEI. The ends were cut back, 2 bases at V and 4 bases at J, with 17 bases in the middle.

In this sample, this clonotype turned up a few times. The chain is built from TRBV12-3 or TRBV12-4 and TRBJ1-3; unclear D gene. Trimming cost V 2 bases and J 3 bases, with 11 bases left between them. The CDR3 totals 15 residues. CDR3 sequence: CASSLTGLGGNTIYF. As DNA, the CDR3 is TGTGCCAGCAGTTTAACGGGTTTGGGTGGAAACACCATATATTTT.

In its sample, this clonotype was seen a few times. CDR3 sequence (DNA): TGTGCCAGCTCGGGACGACAGGACAGCTCCTACGAGCAGTACTTC. This sequence encodes CASSGRQDSSYEQYF. The chain employs TRBV18 and TRBJ2-7; possibly TRBD1 for D (6 bases). The CDR3 is 15 residues long. V was pared by 6 bases and J by 0 bases, with 15 bases between. CDR1 and CDR2 from the germline V gene are KGHSH and LQKENI.

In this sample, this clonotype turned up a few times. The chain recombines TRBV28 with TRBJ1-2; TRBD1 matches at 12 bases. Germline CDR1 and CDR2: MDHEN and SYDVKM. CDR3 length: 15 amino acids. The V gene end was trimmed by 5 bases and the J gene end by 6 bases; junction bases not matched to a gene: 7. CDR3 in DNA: TGTGCCAGCAGTCTCCCGGGACAGGGGGCCGATGGCTACACCTTC. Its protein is CASSLPGQGADGYTF.

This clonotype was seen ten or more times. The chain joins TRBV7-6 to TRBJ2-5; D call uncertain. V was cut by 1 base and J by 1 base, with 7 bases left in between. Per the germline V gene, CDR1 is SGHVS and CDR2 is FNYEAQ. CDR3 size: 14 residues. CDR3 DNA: TGTGCCAGCAGCTTAGTTAAAGGCCAAGAGACCCAGTACTTC. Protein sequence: CASSLVKGQETQYF.

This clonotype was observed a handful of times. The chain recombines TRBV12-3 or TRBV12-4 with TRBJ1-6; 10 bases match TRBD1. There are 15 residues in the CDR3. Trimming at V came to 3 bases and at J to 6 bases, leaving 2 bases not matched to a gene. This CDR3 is CASSFDRGPNSPLHF. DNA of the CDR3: TGTGCCAGCAGTTTTGACAGGGGGCCTAATTCACCCCTCCACTTT.

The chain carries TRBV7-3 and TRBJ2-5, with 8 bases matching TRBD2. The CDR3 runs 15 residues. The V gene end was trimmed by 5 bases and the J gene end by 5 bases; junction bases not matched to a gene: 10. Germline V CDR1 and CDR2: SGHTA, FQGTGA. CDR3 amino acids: CASSLGLDEFETQYF. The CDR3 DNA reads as TGTGCCAGCAGCCTGGGACTAGATGAATTTGAGACCCAGTACTTC.